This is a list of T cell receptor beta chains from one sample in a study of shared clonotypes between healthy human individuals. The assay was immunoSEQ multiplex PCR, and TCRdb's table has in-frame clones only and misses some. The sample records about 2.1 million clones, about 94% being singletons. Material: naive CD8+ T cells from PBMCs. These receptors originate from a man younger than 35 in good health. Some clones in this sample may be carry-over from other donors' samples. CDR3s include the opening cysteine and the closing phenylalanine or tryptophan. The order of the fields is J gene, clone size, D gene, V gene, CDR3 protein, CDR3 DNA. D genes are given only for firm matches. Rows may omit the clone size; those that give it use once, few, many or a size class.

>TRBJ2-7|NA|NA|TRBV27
CASSLWAGSYEQYF
TGTGCCAGCAGTTTGTGGGCCGGCTCCTACGAGCAGTACTTC
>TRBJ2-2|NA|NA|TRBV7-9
CASSSRMGVDGDTGELFF
TGTGCCAGCAGCTCCCGGATGGGCGTCGATGGCGACACCGGGGAGCTGTTTTTT
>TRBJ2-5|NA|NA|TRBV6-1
CASRAAGWGETQYF
TGTGCCAGCAGGGCAGCAGGTTGGGGAGAGACCCAGTACTTC
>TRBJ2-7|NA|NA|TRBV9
CASSTSYRSYEQYF
TGTGCCAGCAGTACGTCATACCGGTCGTACGAGCAGTACTTC
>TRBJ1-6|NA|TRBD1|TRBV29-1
CSVVLGTGDSSLHF
TGCAGCGTTGTGCTGGGGACAGGGGATTCGTCCCTCCACTTT
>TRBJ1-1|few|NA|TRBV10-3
CASASGVEAFF
TGTGCCTCCGCAAGTGGGGTTGAAGCTTTCTTT
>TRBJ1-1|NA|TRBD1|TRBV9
CASSPRDRTEAFF
TGTGCCAGCAGCCCCCGGGACAGAACTGAAGCTTTCTTT
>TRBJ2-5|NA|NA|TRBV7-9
CASSLLEETQYF
TGTGCCAGCAGCTTACTTGAAGAGACCCAGTACTTC
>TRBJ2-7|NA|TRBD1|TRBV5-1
CASSGDSSYEQYF
TGCGCCAGCAGCGGGGACAGCTCCTACGAGCAGTACTTC
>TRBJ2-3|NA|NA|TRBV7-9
CASSLLAASTDTQYF
TGTGCCAGCAGCTTATTAGCGGCTAGCACAGATACGCAGTATTTT
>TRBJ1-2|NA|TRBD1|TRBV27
CASRLTGPVVSGYTF
TGTGCCAGCAGGCTGACAGGGCCCGTCGTCTCTGGCTACACCTTC
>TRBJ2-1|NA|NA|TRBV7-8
CASIRGGARQDEQFF
TGTGCCAGCATCCGAGGGGGGGCCCGGCAAGATGAGCAGTTCTTC
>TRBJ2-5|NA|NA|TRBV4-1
CASSQDFRETQYF
TGCGCCAGCAGCCAAGACTTTAGGGAGACCCAGTACTTC
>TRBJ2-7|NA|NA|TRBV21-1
CASSPYPLWGITNYYEQYF
TGTGCCAGCAGCCCGTACCCCCTTTGGGGGATCACCAACTACTACGAGCAGTACTTC
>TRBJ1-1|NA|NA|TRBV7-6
CASSKGLMNTEAFF
TGTGCCAGCAGCAAGGGACTGATGAACACTGAAGCTTTCTTT
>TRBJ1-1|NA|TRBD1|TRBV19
CASSPHRGANTEAFF
TGTGCCAGTAGCCCCCACAGGGGGGCAAACACTGAAGCTTTCTTT
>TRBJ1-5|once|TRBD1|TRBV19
CASSKDRGSNQPQHF
TGTGCCAGTAGTAAGGACAGGGGGAGCAATCAGCCCCAGCATTTT
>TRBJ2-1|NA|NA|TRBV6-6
CASRGRTAYNEQFF
TGTGCCAGCAGAGGTAGGACAGCCTACAATGAGCAGTTCTTC
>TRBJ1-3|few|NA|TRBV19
CASSIQGINSGNTIYF
TGTGCCAGTAGTATACAGGGGATAAACTCTGGAAACACCATATATTTT
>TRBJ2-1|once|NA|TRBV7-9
CASSLNNEQFF
TGTGCCAGCAGCCTAAACAATGAGCAGTTCTTC
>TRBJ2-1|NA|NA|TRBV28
CASSPGDSDNEQFF
TGTGCCAGCAGTCCTGGGGATTCGGACAATGAGCAGTTCTTC
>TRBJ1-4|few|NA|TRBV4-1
CASSDSMQTNEKLFF
TGCGCCAGCAGCGACTCTATGCAAACTAATGAAAAACTGTTTTTT
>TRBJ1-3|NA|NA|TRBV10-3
CAIMNKESGNTIYF
TGTGCCATCATGAACAAAGAAAGTGGGAACACCATATATTTT
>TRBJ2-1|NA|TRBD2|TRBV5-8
CASSGENSGSSYNEQFF
TGTGCCAGCAGCGGGGAGAATAGCGGGAGCTCCTACAATGAGCAGTTCTTC
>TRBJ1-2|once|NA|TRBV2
CASSERNGGYTF
TGTGCCAGCAGTGAACGGAATGGCGGCTACACCTTC
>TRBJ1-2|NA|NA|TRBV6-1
CASSEWARSPNYGYTF
TGTGCCAGCAGTGAATGGGCCCGATCCCCTAACTATGGCTACACCTTC
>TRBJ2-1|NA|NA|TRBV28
CASSLGKANEQFF
TGTGCCAGCAGTTTAGGAAAGGCCAATGAGCAGTTCTTC
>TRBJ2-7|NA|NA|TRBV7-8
CASSPREYRYEQYF
TGTGCCAGCAGCCCGAGGGAATACCGGTACGAGCAGTACTTC
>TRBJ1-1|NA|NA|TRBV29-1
CSVRTGPGLMNTEAFF
TGCAGCGTTCGGACCGGACCTGGTCTCATGAACACTGAAGCTTTCTTT
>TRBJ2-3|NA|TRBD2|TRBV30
CAWSPLSGSQYF
TGTGCCTGGAGTCCCCTAAGCGGGAGTCAGTATTTT
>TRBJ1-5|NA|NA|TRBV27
CASSPTGNQPQHF
TGTGCCAGCAGTCCCACCGGCAATCAGCCCCAGCATTTT
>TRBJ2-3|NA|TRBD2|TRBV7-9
CASSFGTSGSTDTQYF
TGTGCCAGCAGCTTTGGGACTAGCGGTAGCACAGATACGCAGTATTTT
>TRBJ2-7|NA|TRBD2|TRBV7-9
CATRSGASYEQYF
TGTGCCACCCGCAGCGGGGCCTCCTACGAGCAGTACTTC
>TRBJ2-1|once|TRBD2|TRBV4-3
CASSQVSSGIGEQFF
TGCGCCAGCAGCCAAGTGTCTAGCGGGATTGGTGAGCAGTTCTTC
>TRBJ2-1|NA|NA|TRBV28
CATNRDISNEQFF
TGTGCCACCAACCGGGACATCTCAAATGAGCAGTTCTTC
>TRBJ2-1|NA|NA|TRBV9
CASSVDRGGYNEQFF
TGTGCCAGCAGCGTAGACAGGGGAGGATACAATGAGCAGTTCTTC
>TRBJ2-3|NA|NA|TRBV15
CATSSPWEGAGDTQYF
TGTGCCACCAGCAGCCCCTGGGAAGGGGCAGGAGATACGCAGTATTTT
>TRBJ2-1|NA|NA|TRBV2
CASTLGGNEQFF
TGTGCCAGCACCCTGGGGGGAAATGAGCAGTTCTTC